The following is a TCR beta chain sequence with its context. The data were obtained in a study of T cell responses to AZD1222 COVID-19 vaccine. The method was immunoSEQ multiplex PCR; TCRdb's version includes in-frame clones alone and lacks a portion of them. Of about 140,000 clones in the sample, 92% were seen once. The CDR3 spans 11 residues. Germline loops: CDR1 SNHLY, CDR2 FYNNEI. Between the trimmed V and J ends, which lost 3 bases and 11 bases, there was a span of 8 bases. The chain is built from TRBV2 and TRBJ2-1; D call uncertain. The sequence was obtained from an adult who received the AZD1222 COVID-19 vaccine. Material: peripheral blood, obtained 28 days after the second AZD1222 dose. This chain's CDR3 is CASSETPKQFF. DNA of the CDR3: TGTGCCAGCAGTGAGACACCCAAGCAGTTCTTC.